This TCR beta chain was recorded in a study of shared clonotypes between healthy human individuals. TCRdb keeps only in-frame clones here, not all; method: immunoSEQ multiplex PCR. The sample lists some 2.1 million clones; about 95% were seen once. The V gene end was trimmed by 6 bases and the J gene end by 0 bases; junction bases not matched to a gene: 18. CDR3 length: 19 amino acids. CDR1 and CDR2 from the germline V gene are MDHEN and SYDVKM. Naivety among CD8 cells was defined by CD45RO negativity and positive CCR7 selection, thereby excluding terminally differentiated effector memory CD45RA+ cells.

This chain uses TRBV28 with TRBJ2-3, with TRBD2 matching 7 bases. Input material: naive CD8+ T cells sorted from blood. The receptor was derived from a man younger than 35 in good health. The CDR3 bases are TGTGCCAGCAGCCCTCGGGGCGGGAGAGGCTTCAGAAGCACAGATACGCAGTATTTT. This translates into CASSPRGGRGFRSTDTQYF.